The clone carrying this T cell receptor (beta chain) was observed once. Its specificity is unknown. This sample is drawn from a study of shared clonotypes between healthy human individuals. Findings and limits, study-wide: The study found 4.5% to 6% of naive CD4 clonotypes shared across a handful of donors.

Only in-frame clones appear in the TCRdb table, and some are missing; sequencing was by immunoSEQ multiplex PCR. The sample has about 600,000 clones, approximately 97% seen once. The germline V gene encodes CDR1 SGHKS and CDR2 YYEKEE (reference sequence). The CDR3 consists of 15 residues. V gave up 0 bases and J gave up 3 bases; unmatched junction bases: 4. The chain uses TRBV5-5 and TRBJ1-2; 8 bases are shared with TRBD1. Sequenced sample: naive CD4+ T cells sorted from blood. Noted subset: CD45RA+ positively selected. The sequence came from a woman younger than 45 in good health. CDR3 nucleotides: TGTGCCAGCAGCTTGGCGACAGGGGCGCACTATGGCTACACCTTC. It codes for CASSLATGAHYGYTF.